This T cell receptor (beta chain) was documented in a study of sequential checkpoint blockade in melanoma (dated by TCRdb to the late 2010s). Background for the entire study: In a 1:1 randomization, patients received either first-line nivolumab then ipilimumab (arm A) or ipilimumab then nivolumab (arm B). Maintenance nivolumab came after both trial sequences.

From the germline V gene (reference sequence), CDR1 is SEHNR and CDR2 is FQNEAQ. The CDR3 spans 13 residues, from the cysteine through the valine. Only the CDR3 DNA stays, 39 bases, in frame from base 1. V is pared back by 5 bases and J by 5 bases, with 13 bases lying between the germline termini. The intended sense of this specimen's treatment or condition label: randomized to nivolumab then ipilimumab (arm A) or the reverse (arm B). None of the trial patients had been given prior DNA-damaging chemotherapy. On a FACS Aria II flow cytometer, live CD3+CD8+ cells that were negative for CD19 and CD56 were sorted from thawed PBMCs. Samples were obtained from patients with melanoma enrolled in CheckMate 064, a randomized, open-label phase II trial of sequential checkpoint blockade. Peripheral blood mononuclear cells were collected by leukapheresis, purified using Ficoll-Paque, and frozen in human serum containing 10% DMSO. Immediately after sorting, the purity of sorted blood CD3+CD8+ cells was verified to be >95%, after which DNA was extracted.

The immunoSEQ Assay was used to immunosequence TCRbeta CDR3 regions from genomic DNA. Before high-throughput sequencing, the genomic DNA was amplified using bias-controlled multiplex PCR. Concerning the study's data processing: To quantify the absolute abundance of each unique TCRbeta CDR3 region, the sequences were collapsed and filtered. Clonality was defined as 1 minus Pielou's evenness and was calculated using productive rearrangements only. Clones with significantly greater frequencies in on-treatment versus baseline samples were identified using a previously published method. This is the immuneACCESS table as TCRdb keeps it, with only in-frame sequences that have V and J called. A part of the clones is gone; compared with another copy, unresolved V genes explain less than half, and the rest is unexplained. V, J and clone size derive from that table, while D and trimming were established from the DNA sequence. Within this sample are approximately 9,000 clones, with around 73% of them counted one time only. The biggest ten clones account for roughly 13% of the sample.

On this clone itself: Its antigen has not been determined. Per-base qualities were not stored, and no clone one base away is much larger.

Overall results and qualifications from the work: Larger, independent patient cohorts are needed to validate the response-prediction model that combines TCR metrics and mutation burden.

The rearranged chain carries TRBV7-9 and TRBJ2-7; the D gene is perhaps TRBD2, from 6 matching bases. This material consisted of CD8+ T cells sorted from blood (inferred from file names), taken from a patient given nivolumab and ipilimumab in sequence. This TCR came from a human donor with melanoma. The CDR3 protein sequence reads: CASSPGGPDEQYV. Here is the DNA: TGTGCCAGCAGCCCCGGGGGTCCGGACGAGCAGTACGTC.